This TCR beta chain emerged from a study of blood T cells in healthy people across ages. Study findings and constraints: Researchers deemed the diversity estimates from one million T cells underestimates.

With respect to this clonotype: Its antigen is not identified.

Every donor provided roughly 9.1 milliliters of peripheral blood. The study isolated at least 6.5 million PBMCs from each sample. Alongside a J-beta primer mix, a sample-barcoded 5' primer served in a second PCR lasting roughly 6 to 11 cycles. Each sample provided no less than 3 million CDR3-containing paired-end reads. One entry per CDR3 protein results from TCRdb running MiXCR on the 5' RACE reads. The profile shows approximately 770,000 distinct CDR3 sequences, about three fifths of them singletons. Trimming left V 0 bases short and J 7 bases short, with 15 bases between. CDR3 size: 15 residues. Per the germline V gene, CDR1 is LNHNV and CDR2 is YYDKDF (reference sequence).

The V gene is TRBV15, the J gene TRBJ2-5; D uncertain. The sequencing sample was made of blood. The TCR sequence derives from a man aged 25 to 40 in good health. CDR3 amino acids: CATSRDQGPPGTQYF. The CDR3 nucleotides are TGTGCCACCAGCAGAGATCAAGGACCCCCGGGGACCCAGTACTTC.